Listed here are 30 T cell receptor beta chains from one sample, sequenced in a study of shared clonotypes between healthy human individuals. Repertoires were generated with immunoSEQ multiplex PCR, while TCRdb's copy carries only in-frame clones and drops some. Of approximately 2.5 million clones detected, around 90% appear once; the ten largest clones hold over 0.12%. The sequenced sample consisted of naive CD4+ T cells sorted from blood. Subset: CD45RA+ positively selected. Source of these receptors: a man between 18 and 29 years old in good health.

CDR3 coding DNA: TGTGCCACCAGCAGGCGACTTCAGACCGGGGAGCTGTTTTTT. The encoded protein is CATSRRLQTGELFF. V usage is TRBV15 and J usage is TRBJ2-2; D is ambiguous. The CDR3 loop spans 14 amino acids. Trimming cost V 3 bases and J 5 bases, with 10 bases left between them. Germline loops: CDR1 LNHNV, CDR2 YYDKDF (reference sequence).

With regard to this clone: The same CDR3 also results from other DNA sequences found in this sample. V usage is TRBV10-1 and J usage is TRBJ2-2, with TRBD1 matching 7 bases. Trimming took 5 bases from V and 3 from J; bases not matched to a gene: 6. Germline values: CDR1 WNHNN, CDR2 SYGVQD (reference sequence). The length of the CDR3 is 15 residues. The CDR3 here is CASSLGQGDTGELFF. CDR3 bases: TGCGCCAGCAGTTTAGGGCAGGGGGACACCGGGGAGCTGTTTTTT.

The chain's CDR3 is CASRTGANTEAFF. DNA of the CDR3: TGTGCCAGCAGGACAGGGGCGAACACTGAAGCTTTCTTT. This chain joins TRBV6-5 and TRBJ1-1; the match to TRBD1 covers 8 bases. CDR1 is MNHEY, CDR2 SVGAGI, per germline. This CDR3 has 13 amino acids. Germline trimming cut 6 bases from V and 1 base from J; bases unmatched to any gene: 1.

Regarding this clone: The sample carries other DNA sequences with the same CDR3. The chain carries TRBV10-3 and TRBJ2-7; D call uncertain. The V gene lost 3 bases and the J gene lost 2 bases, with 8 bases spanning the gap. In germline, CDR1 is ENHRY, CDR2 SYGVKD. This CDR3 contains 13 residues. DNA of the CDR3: TGTGCCATCAGTGAAGGCCGGACCTACGAGCAGTACTTC. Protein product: CAISEGRTYEQYF.

The CDR3 loop is CASSHRQGYYGYTF. CDR3 coding DNA: TGTGCCAGTAGTCATCGACAGGGGTACTATGGCTACACCTTC. The chain joins TRBV19 to TRBJ1-2; 8 bases map to TRBD1. Germline CDR1 is LNHDA and CDR2 is SQIVND (reference sequence). This CDR3 is 14 amino acids long. The J segment lost 3 bases and the V segment lost 5 bases, leaving 5 bases of the junction unmatched.

CDR3 in amino acids: CASSDLPLAGNEQFF. The CDR3 bases are TGTGCCAGCAGTGACCTCCCCCTAGCGGGAAATGAGCAGTTCTTC. The V and J genes are TRBV6-1 and TRBJ2-1, with 9 bases matching TRBD2. Germline CDR1 and CDR2: MNHNS and SASEGT. The CDR3 has 15 amino acids. V lost 3 bases and J lost 7; bases outside the gene matches: 7.

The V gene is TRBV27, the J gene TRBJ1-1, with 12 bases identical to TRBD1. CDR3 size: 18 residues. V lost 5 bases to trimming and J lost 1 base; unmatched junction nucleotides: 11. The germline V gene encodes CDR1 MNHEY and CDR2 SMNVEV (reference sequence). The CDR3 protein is CASSPHPGQGASNTEAFF. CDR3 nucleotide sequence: TGTGCCAGCAGTCCACATCCGGGACAGGGGGCATCGAACACTGAAGCTTTCTTT.

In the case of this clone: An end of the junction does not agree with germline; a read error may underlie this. DNA of the CDR3: TGTGCTAGCAGCTTAATGGGGCCCTCAGATACGCAGTATTTT. It encodes CASSLMGPSDTQYF. This chain uses TRBV7-7 with TRBJ2-3, with TRBD1 as a possible D gene (5 bases). CDR3 length: 14 residues. Per germline, CDR1 SSHAT and CDR2 FNYEAQ (reference sequence).

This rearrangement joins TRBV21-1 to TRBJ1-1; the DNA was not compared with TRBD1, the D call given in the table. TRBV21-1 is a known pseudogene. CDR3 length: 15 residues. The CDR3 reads CASSKAAQGVPEAFF. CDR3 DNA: TGTGCCAGCAGCAAAGCGGCACAGGGAGTACCTGAAGCTTTCTTT.

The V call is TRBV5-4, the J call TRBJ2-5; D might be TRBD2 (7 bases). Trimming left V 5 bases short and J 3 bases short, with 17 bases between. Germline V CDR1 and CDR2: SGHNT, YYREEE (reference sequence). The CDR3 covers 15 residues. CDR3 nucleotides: TGTGCCAGCAGACCCGGCGAGGGGGGGGAAGAGACCCAGTACTTC. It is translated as CASRPGEGGEETQYF.

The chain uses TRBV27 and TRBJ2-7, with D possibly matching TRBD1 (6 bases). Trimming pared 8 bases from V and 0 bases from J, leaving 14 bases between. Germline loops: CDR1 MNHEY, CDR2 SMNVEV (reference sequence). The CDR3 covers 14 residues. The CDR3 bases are TGTGCCAGCCGTTCGACAGGAAGCTCCTACGAGCAGTACTTC. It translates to CASRSTGSSYEQYF.

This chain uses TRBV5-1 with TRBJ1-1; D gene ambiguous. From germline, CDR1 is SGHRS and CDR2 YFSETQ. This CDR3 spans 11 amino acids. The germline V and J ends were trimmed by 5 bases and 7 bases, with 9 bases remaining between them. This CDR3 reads CASRAANEAFF. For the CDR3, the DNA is TGCGCCAGCAGGGCCGCAAATGAAGCTTTCTTT. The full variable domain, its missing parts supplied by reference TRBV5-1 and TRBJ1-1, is KAGVTQTPRYLIKTRGQQVTLSCSPISGHRSVSWYQQTPGQGLQFLFEYFSETQRNKGNFPGRFSGRQFSNSRSEMNVSTLELGDSALYLCASRAANEAFFGQGTRLTVV.

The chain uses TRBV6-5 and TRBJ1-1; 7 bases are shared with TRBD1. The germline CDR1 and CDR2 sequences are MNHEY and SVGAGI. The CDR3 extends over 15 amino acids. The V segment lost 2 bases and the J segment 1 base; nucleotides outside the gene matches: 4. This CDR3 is CASSYVEGANTEAFF. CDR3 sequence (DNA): TGTGCCAGCAGTTACGTCGAGGGGGCGAACACTGAAGCTTTCTTT.

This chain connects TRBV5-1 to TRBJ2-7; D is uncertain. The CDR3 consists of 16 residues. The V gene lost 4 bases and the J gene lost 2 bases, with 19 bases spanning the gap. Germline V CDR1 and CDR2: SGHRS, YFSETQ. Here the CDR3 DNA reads TGCGCCAGCAGCCCCTCGGGCAGTCGCCTCCCCTACGAGCAGTACTTC. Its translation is CASSPSGSRLPYEQYF.

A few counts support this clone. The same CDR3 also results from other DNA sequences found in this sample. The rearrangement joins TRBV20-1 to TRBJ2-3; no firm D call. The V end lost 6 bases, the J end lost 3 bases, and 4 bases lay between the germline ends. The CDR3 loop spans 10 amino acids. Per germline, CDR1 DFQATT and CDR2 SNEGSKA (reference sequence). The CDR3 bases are TGCAGTGCGAAGACAGATACGCAGTATTTT. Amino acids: CSAKTDTQYF.

CDR3 DNA sequence: TGTGCCAGTAGTATAGTAGGGGGATTTGCGTCCTACGAGCAGTACTTC. Translated: CASSIVGGFASYEQYF. V gene TRBV19 combines with J gene TRBJ2-7; D might be TRBD1 (6 bases). Germline CDR1 LNHDA, CDR2 SQIVND (reference sequence). V gave up 1 base and J gave up 1 base, with 14 bases separating them. CDR3 length: 16 amino acids.

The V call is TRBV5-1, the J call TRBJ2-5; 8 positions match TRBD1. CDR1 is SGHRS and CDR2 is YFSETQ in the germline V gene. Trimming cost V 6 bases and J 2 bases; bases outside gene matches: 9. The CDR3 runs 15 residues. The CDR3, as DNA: TGCGCCAGCACCCCTCGGACAGGGCTGCAAGAGACCCAGTACTTC. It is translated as CASTPRTGLQETQYF.

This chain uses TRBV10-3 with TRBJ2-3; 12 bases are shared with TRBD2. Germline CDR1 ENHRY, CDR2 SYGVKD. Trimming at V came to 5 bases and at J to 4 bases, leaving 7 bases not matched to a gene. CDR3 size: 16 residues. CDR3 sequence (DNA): TGTGCCATCAGTCGGACTAGCGGGGTTGGTGCAGATACGCAGTATTTT. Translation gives CAISRTSGVGADTQYF.

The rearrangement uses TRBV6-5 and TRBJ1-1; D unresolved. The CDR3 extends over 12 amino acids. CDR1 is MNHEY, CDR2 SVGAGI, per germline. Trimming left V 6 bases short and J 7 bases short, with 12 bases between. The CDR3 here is CASRASSLEAFF. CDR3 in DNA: TGTGCCAGCAGGGCCAGCTCCCTTGAAGCTTTCTTT.

CDR3 sequence: CSVDSVSNEQFF. The DNA for the CDR3 is TGCAGCGTGGACAGCGTAAGCAATGAGCAGTTCTTC. This rearrangement joins TRBV29-1 to TRBJ2-1, with a tentative D call TRBD1 (6 bases). The ends were cut back, 6 bases at V and 6 bases at J, with 12 bases in the middle. CDR1 is SQVTM, CDR2 ANQGSEA, per germline. This CDR3 has 12 amino acids.

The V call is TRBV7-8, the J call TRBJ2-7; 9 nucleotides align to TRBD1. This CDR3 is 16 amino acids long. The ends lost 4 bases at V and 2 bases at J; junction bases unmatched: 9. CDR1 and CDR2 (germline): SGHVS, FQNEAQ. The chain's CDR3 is CASSSSPGTGTYEQYF. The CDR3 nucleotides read TGTGCCAGCAGCTCGAGCCCCGGGACAGGGACCTACGAGCAGTACTTC.

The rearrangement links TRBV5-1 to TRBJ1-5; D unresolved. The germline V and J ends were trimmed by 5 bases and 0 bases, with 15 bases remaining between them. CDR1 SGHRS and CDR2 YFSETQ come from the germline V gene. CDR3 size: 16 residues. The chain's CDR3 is CASSLLGPFSNQPQHF. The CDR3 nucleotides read TGCGCCAGCAGTCTGTTGGGTCCATTTAGCAATCAGCCCCAGCATTTT.

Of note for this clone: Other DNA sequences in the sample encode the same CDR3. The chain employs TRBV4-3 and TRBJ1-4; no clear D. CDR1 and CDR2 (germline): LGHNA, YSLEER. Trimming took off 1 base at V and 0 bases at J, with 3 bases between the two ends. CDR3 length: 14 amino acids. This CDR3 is CASSQGTTNEKLFF. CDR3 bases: TGCGCCAGCAGCCAAGGGACAACTAATGAAAAACTGTTTTTT.

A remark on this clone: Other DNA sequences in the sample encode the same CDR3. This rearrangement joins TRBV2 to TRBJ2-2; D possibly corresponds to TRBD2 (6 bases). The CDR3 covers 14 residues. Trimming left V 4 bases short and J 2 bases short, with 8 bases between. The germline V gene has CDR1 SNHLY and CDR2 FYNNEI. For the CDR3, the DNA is TGTGCCAGCAGTGTTGGACTAAACACCGGGGAGCTGTTTTTT. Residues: CASSVGLNTGELFF. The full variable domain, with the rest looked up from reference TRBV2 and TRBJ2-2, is EPEVTQTPSHQVTQMGQEVILRCVPISNHLYFYWYRQILGQKVEFLVSFYNNEISEKSEIFDDQFSVERPDGSNFTLKIRSTKLEDSAMYFCASSVGLNTGELFFGEGSRLTVL.

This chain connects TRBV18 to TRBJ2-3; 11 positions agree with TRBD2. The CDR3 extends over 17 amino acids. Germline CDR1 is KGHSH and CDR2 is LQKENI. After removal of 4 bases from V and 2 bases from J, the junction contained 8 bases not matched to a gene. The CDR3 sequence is CASSLPGLAVATDTQYF. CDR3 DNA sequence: TGTGCCAGCTCACTTCCGGGACTAGCGGTAGCCACAGATACGCAGTATTTT.

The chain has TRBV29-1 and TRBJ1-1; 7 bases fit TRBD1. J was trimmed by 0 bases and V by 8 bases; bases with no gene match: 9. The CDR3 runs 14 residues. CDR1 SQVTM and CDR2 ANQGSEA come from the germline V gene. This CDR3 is CSILDREMNTEAFF. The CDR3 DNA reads TGCAGCATACTAGACAGGGAGATGAACACTGAAGCTTTCTTT.

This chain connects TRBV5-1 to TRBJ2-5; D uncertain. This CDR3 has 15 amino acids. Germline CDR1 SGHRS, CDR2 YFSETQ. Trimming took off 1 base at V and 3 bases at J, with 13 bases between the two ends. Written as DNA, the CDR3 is TGCGCCAGCAGCTTGAGGGTGAGGCCGGAAGAGACCCAGTACTTC. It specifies CASSLRVRPEETQYF. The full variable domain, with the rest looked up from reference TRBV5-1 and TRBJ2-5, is KAGVTQTPRYLIKTRGQQVTLSCSPISGHRSVSWYQQTPGQGLQFLFEYFSETQRNKGNFPGRFSGRQFSNSRSEMNVSTLELGDSALYLCASSLRVRPEETQYFGPGTRLLVL.

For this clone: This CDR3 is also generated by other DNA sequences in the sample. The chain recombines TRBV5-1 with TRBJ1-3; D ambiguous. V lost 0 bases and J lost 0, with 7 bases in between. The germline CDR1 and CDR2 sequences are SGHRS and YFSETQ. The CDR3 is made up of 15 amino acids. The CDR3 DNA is TGCGCCAGCAGCTTGGGGGGTCCCTCTGGAAACACCATATATTTT. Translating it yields CASSLGGPSGNTIYF.

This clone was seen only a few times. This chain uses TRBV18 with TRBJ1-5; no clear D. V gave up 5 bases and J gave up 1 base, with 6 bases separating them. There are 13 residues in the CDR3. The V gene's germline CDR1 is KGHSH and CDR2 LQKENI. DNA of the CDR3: TGTGCCAGCTCAGAGGGAAGCAATCAGCCCCAGCATTTT. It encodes CASSEGSNQPQHF.

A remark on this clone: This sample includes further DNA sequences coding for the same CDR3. The CDR3, as DNA: TGTGCCATCAGCCAGGGAGGCGAGACCCAGTACTTC. It translates to CAISQGGETQYF. The J gene is TRBJ2-5, the V gene TRBV10-3, with D maybe TRBD2 (6 bases). Germline assignment: CDR1 ENHRY and CDR2 SYGVKD. V shed 6 bases and J shed 5 bases, with 10 bases lying between them. This CDR3 is 12 amino acids long.